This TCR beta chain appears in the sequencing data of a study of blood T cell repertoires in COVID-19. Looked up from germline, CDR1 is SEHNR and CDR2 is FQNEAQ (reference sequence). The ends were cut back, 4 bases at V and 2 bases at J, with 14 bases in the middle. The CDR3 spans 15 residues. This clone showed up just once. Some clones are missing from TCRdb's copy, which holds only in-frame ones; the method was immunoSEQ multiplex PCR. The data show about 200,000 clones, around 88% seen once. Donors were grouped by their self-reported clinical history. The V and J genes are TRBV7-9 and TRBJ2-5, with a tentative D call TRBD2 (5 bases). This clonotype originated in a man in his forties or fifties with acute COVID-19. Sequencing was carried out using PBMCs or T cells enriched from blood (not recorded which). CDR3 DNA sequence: TGTGCCAGCAGCTCCCGGGATATTAGTCAAGAGACCCAGTACTTC. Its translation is CASSSRDISQETQYF.